The 19 T cell receptor beta chains in this list originate from one sample, sequenced in a study of T cells in Graves' hyperthyroidism and ophthalmopathy. Amplification of TCR beta CDR3 regions was performed using RNA transcripts as template. A first-round RT-PCR of the TCR CDR3 used the HTBI primer set. TCRdb re-derived calls from the multiplex PCR reads in MiXCR, one entry per CDR3 protein. This sample has more than 500,000 distinct CDR3 sequences, with 15% to 20% found just once. The sequenced sample consisted of blood. Every receptor here comes from a woman aged 25 to 39 with Graves' ophthalmopathy.

The table lists this clonotype with a few counts. This rearrangement joins TRBV29-1 to TRBJ2-4; D perhaps matches TRBD1 (6 bases). CDR3 length: 16 residues. Germline V gene data show CDR1 as SQVTM and CDR2 as ANQGSEA. Trimming cost V 3 bases and J 1 base, with 16 bases left between them. The chain's CDR3 is CSVEGADAHAKNIQYF. The CDR3 coding sequence is TGCAGCGTTGAGGGGGCCGACGCACACGCCAAAAACATTCAGTACTTC.

The chain uses TRBV4-3 and TRBJ2-7; the D gene could be TRBD1 or TRBD2 (6 bases each). From germline, CDR1 is LGHNA and CDR2 YSLEER. There are 17 residues in the CDR3. Trimming left V 4 bases short and J 2 bases short, with 21 bases between. CDR3 in amino acids: CASSLISIDRGAYEQYF. In DNA form, the CDR3 reads TGCGCCAGCAGCCTCATAAGTATAGATAGGGGGGCCTACGAGCAGTACTTC.

On this clonotype: The missing conserved phenylalanine or tryptophan at the end of this CDR3 makes a read error likely. J is TRBJ1-2 and V is TRBV18, with 8 bases lining up with TRBD1. V lost 1 base, J lost 2 bases, and 15 bases stayed unmatched. The CDR3 runs to 19 residues. CDR1 and CDR2 (germline): KGHSH, LQKENI. This CDR3 reads CASSPRSEDRGLRNYGYTL. As DNA, the CDR3 is TGTGCCAGCTCACCACGTTCTGAAGACAGGGGTTTGCGCAACTATGGCTACACCCTC.

This clonotype was observed a handful of times. The chain joins TRBV7-3 to TRBJ2-6; D gene uncertain. CDR1 and CDR2 from the germline V gene are SGHTA and FQGTGA. The CDR3 totals 14 residues. V was pared by 5 bases and J by 2 bases, with 7 bases between. The chain's CDR3 is CASSPTTGANVLTF. In DNA, the CDR3 is TGTGCCAGCAGCCCCACTACTGGGGCCAACGTCCTGACTTTC.

This clonotype was detected many times. The V gene is TRBV29-1, the J gene TRBJ2-1, with TRBD1 matching over 7 bases. Per the germline V gene, CDR1 is SQVTM and CDR2 is ANQGSEA. The CDR3 is 12 residues long. V lost 4 bases to trimming and J lost 8 bases; unmatched junction nucleotides: 5. CDR3 sequence: CSVVGQKDEQFF. CDR3 nucleotide sequence: TGCAGCGTTGTGGGACAGAAGGATGAGCAGTTCTTC.

This clonotype was seen ten or more times. V gene TRBV28 combines with J gene TRBJ1-1; D gene uncertain. The V gene's germline CDR1 is MDHEN and CDR2 SYDVKM. The CDR3 has 14 residues. V dropped 5 bases and J dropped 0 bases, with 10 bases sitting between them. CDR3 sequence: CASSAGFMNTEAFF. CDR3 DNA sequence: TGTGCCAGCAGTGCGGGATTTATGAACACTGAAGCTTTCTTT. Together with reference TRBV28 and TRBJ1-1, the CDR3 gives the full variable domain: DVKVTQSSRYLVKRTGEKVFLECVQDMDHENMFWYRQDPGLGLRLIYFSYDVKMKEKGDIPEGYSVSREKKERFSLILESASTNQTSMYLCASSAGFMNTEAFFGQGTRLTVV.

This clonotype was seen ten or more times. The chain combines TRBV5-1 with TRBJ2-7; D ambiguous. The CDR3 is made up of 11 amino acids. CDR1 and CDR2 from the germline V gene are SGHRS and YFSETQ. V lost 6 bases and J lost 3, with 7 bases in between. The CDR3 loop reads CASTLYYEQYF. The CDR3 DNA is TGCGCCAGCACCCTCTACTACGAGCAGTACTTC.

This clonotype was detected ten times or more. J is TRBJ2-5 and V is TRBV6-2 or TRBV6-3; weak D call: TRBD2 (5 bases). The CDR3 spans 11 residues. V dropped 6 bases and J dropped 4 bases, with 6 bases sitting between them. Germline values: CDR1 MNHEY, CDR2 SVGEGT. This chain's CDR3 is CASREVETQYF. The CDR3 DNA reads as TGTGCCAGCAGGGAGGTAGAGACCCAGTACTTC.

Ten or more counts support this clonotype. In DNA, the CDR3 is TGTGCTAGTGGTTTGGTACTTGGGACGTTCAACACTGAAGCTTTCTTT. Its protein is CASGLVLGTFNTEAFF. The chain couples TRBV12-5 to TRBJ1-1; possible D gene TRBD1, 5 bases. This CDR3 has 16 residues. Germline V lookup: CDR1 LGHNT, CDR2 FRNRAP. Trimming removed 0 bases at V and 2 bases at J, with 13 bases between. The variable domain in full, with the rest retrieved from reference TRBV12-5 and TRBJ1-1, is DARVTQTPRHKVTEMGQEVTMRCQPILGHNTVFWYRQTMMQGLELLAYFRNRAPLDDSGMPKDRFSAEMPDATLATLKIQPSEPRDSAVYFCASGLVLGTFNTEAFFGQGTRLTVV.

The chain carries TRBV28 and TRBJ2-3; the D is unclear. With 3 bases removed from V and 0 bases from J, the gap between germline ends came to 13 bases. The CDR3 is 16 amino acids. Per germline, CDR1 MDHEN and CDR2 SYDVKM. The CDR3 nucleotides read TGTGCCAGCAGTTTTCGGAGCGCCTCTAGCACAGATACGCAGTATTTT. Translated: CASSFRSASSTDTQYF.

This clonotype has a handful of counts. The chain employs TRBV19 and TRBJ2-1; 14 nucleotides align to TRBD2. The germline V gene has CDR1 LNHDA and CDR2 SQIVND (reference sequence). V was clipped by 3 bases and J by 9 bases; unmatched bases: 7. This CDR3 comprises 16 residues. This chain's CDR3 is CASSIPLTSGRVEQFF. The CDR3 bases are TGTGCCAGTAGTATCCCCCTGACTAGCGGGAGGGTTGAGCAGTTCTTC.

This chain uses TRBV7-9 with TRBJ2-3, with 8 positions matching TRBD2. CDR3 length: 14 amino acids. Germline CDR1 and CDR2: SEHNR and FQNEAQ (reference sequence). The junction had 6 bases not matched to a gene; V was cut back by 6 bases and J by 4 bases. The CDR3 loop reads CASRRGAGADTQYF. In nucleotides, the CDR3 is TGTGCCAGCAGGCGGGGAGCGGGGGCAGATACGCAGTATTTT.

The rearrangement joins TRBV10-3 to TRBJ2-3, with D perhaps TRBD2 (6 bases). Trimming stripped 0 bases from V and 0 bases from J, with 7 bases between. Germline V lookup: CDR1 ENHRY, CDR2 SYGVKD. The length of the CDR3 is 15 residues. The CDR3 spells CAISESGGSTDTQYF. CDR3 coding DNA: TGTGCCATCAGTGAGTCGGGGGGTAGCACAGATACGCAGTATTTT.

This clonotype was found a few times. The chain joins TRBV2 to TRBJ2-3; no definite D call. CDR1 is SNHLY, CDR2 FYNNEI, per germline. The CDR3 runs to 17 residues. Trimming took 0 bases from V and 5 from J, leaving 18 bases between them. In DNA, the CDR3 is TGTGCCAGCAGTGAAGCGCAGGCCCGACGGTTGAGAGATACGCAGTATTTT. It codes for CASSEAQARRLRDTQYF.

The chain couples TRBV9 to TRBJ1-5, with 7 bases matching TRBD1. This CDR3 contains 15 residues. V shed 0 bases, J shed 3 bases, and the junction held 3 bases outside the gene matches. Germline V gene data show CDR1 as SGDLS and CDR2 as YYNGEE. CDR3 nucleotides: TGTGCCAGCAGCGTAGGGACAGGCTTCAATCAGCCCCAGCATTTT. As protein: CASSVGTGFNQPQHF.

This clonotype was picked up many times. The chain recombines TRBV7-2 with TRBJ2-1; 11 bases fit TRBD2. Germline V gives CDR1 SGHTA, CDR2 FQGNSA. Trimming at V came to 1 base and at J to 9 bases, leaving 8 bases not matched to a gene. This CDR3 has 16 residues. The CDR3 DNA is TGTGCCAGCAGCTTAGGATCGGGGACTAGCGGAATTGAGCAGTTCTTC. It codes for CASSLGSGTSGIEQFF.

This clonotype was counted between two and nine times. This rearrangement joins TRBV20-1 to TRBJ1-5; D perhaps matches TRBD1 (5 bases). The CDR3 runs to 15 residues. The germline V gene has CDR1 DFQATT and CDR2 SNEGSKA (reference sequence). Deletions cut 4 bases from V and 7 bases from J, with 20 bases between. CDR3 loop: CSATRGEGLGQPQHF. CDR3 nucleotide sequence: TGCAGTGCTACAAGAGGGGAGGGTCTGGGGCAGCCCCAGCATTTT.

The chain recombines TRBV9 with TRBJ1-5; a possible D gene is TRBD1 (6 bases). The CDR3 contains 15 residues. The germline gives CDR1 SGDLS, CDR2 YYNGEE. Deletions cut 2 bases from V and 6 bases from J, with 15 bases between. CDR3 region: CASSVSGVEGQPQHF. DNA of the CDR3: TGTGCCAGCAGCGTTTCAGGGGTAGAGGGTCAGCCCCAGCATTTT.

The chain employs TRBV29-1 and TRBJ2-1, with 16 bases fitting TRBD2. Germline V gives CDR1 SQVTM, CDR2 ANQGSEA. V lost 6 bases, J lost 3 bases, and 5 bases stayed unmatched. The CDR3 sequence is 16 residues long. The CDR3 reads CSVGGLAGGDYNEQFF. DNA of the CDR3: TGCAGCGTAGGGGGACTAGCGGGAGGGGACTACAATGAGCAGTTCTTC.